Included here is one TCR beta chain sequence, with context. Its target is unknown. These data come from a study of shared clonotypes between healthy human individuals. Whole-study findings and limits: Rarefaction showed sorted-subset sequencing was incomplete despite large depth. In a handful of donors, approximately 5% of naive CD4 clonotypes appeared in common.

Splitting the CD4+ cells yielded a CD45RA+ naive subset and a CD45RA-negative memory subset. With 7 bases clipped from V and 4 bases from J, the junction kept 23 bases outside the gene matches. The length of the CDR3 is 19 residues. TCRdb's table, derived via immunoSEQ multiplex PCR, lists solely in-frame clones and lacks some. The data contain under 2.5 million clones, about nine tenths of them seen just once; the ten biggest clones take up 0.3% to 0.45%. The genes are TRBV23-1 and TRBJ2-5; 8 nucleotides line up with TRBD2. Being an ORF, TRBV23-1 has a function that is uncertain. The TCR sequence derives from a young man in good health. Some clones in this sample may be carry-over from other donors' samples. What was sequenced was naive CD4+ T cells from PBMCs. Subset reported: CD45RA+ positively selected. CDR3 region: CASTPVHDSGTVPGETQYF. CDR3 nucleotide sequence: TGCGCCAGCACCCCCGTGCATGATAGCGGGACCGTCCCGGGAGAGACCCAGTACTTC.